A selection of T cell receptor beta chains follows, all from one sample in a study of cytomegalovirus exposure and HLA in healthy donors. Profiled with immunoSEQ multiplex PCR; TCRdb holds only in-frame clones, not every one. The data contain 150,000 to 250,000 clones, approximately 78% of them singletons. Sequencing was performed on PBMCs. The receptors were gathered from a woman in her fifties or sixties in good health and CMV-seropositive. Both conserved end residues are part of each CDR3. The D gene is left open where the match is weak.

V gene	D gene	J gene	CDR3 protein
TRBV29-1	TRBD1	TRBJ2-5	CSVGMAGGGEETQYF
TRBV5-1	TRBD1	TRBJ2-7	CASSISPGQPYEQYF
TRBV5-1	.	TRBJ2-4	CASSLGRAGKNSQYF
TRBV6-6	.	TRBJ2-7	CASSFVPPGPEGEQYF
TRBV19	TRBD1	TRBJ2-1	CASSPDRQGGNEQFF
TRBV11-2	.	TRBJ2-5	CASSRQGSQYF
TRBV27	.	TRBJ2-1	CASYNYNEQFF
TRBV9	TRBD2	TRBJ2-3	CASSVGSGGGNTGTQYF
TRBV28	.	TRBJ2-1	CASSLDSSYNEQFF
TRBV10-1	TRBD2	TRBJ2-1	CASSYGGGKKNEQFF
TRBV28	.	TRBJ2-7	CASSTPGRVRQYF
TRBV7-9	TRBD1	TRBJ2-7	CASKGQGAGEQYF
TRBV7-9	.	TRBJ2-1	CASSLGGQGGSYNEQFF
TRBV5-1	TRBD1	TRBJ2-6	CASSSPPGQPSGANVLTF
TRBV18	TRBD2	TRBJ2-1	CASSPGLASDEQFF
TRBV30	.	TRBJ2-6	CARVTSGANGLTF
TRBV11-2	.	TRBJ2-1	CASSLSSYNEQFF
TRBV5-1	.	TRBJ2-7	CASSLGTDLSAQYF
TRBV19	.	TRBJ2-2	CASRVQTGELFF
TRBV5-5	.	TRBJ2-1	CASISGSQSFSYNEQFF
TRBV5-1	.	TRBJ2-3	CASSRGTVPSTDTQYF
TRBV7-8	.	.	CASSLELGNEQYF
TRBV5-6	.	TRBJ2-5	CASSLRQGKGETQYF
TRBV5-1	TRBD1	TRBJ2-7	CASSLETGAYEQYF
TRBV7-2	TRBD1	TRBJ1-5	CASSLGDSQPQHF
TRBV19	.	TRBJ1-2	CASSIGRVRGYTF
TRBV4-2	TRBD2	TRBJ2-3	CASSQDRTSGGRTDTQYF
TRBV5-1	TRBD1	TRBJ1-4	CASSLVPGQGTNEKLFF
TRBV28	.	TRBJ2-1	CASTLTGQSNEQFF
TRBV7-2	.	TRBJ1-5	CASSPRYSNQPQHF
TRBV4-2	.	TRBJ1-2	CASSQARAGNYGYTF
TRBV7-9	.	TRBJ2-5	CASSLPKTGNQETQYF